These 24 T cell receptor beta chains originate from one sample sequenced in a study of cytomegalovirus exposure and HLA in healthy donors. Data came from immunoSEQ multiplex PCR; TCRdb stores just in-frame clones and leaves some out. The sample gives some 98,000 clones, roughly 87% of which show up once; roughly 4% is in the top ten. Input material: PBMCs. The receptors stem from a woman aged 25 to 39 in good health and CMV-seronegative.

The chain has TRBV5-4 and TRBJ1-1, with TRBD1 identical over 12 bases. J lost 4 bases, V lost 2 bases, and 3 bases had no gene match. This CDR3 spans 15 amino acids. Germline CDR1 SGHNT, CDR2 YYREEE (reference sequence). The CDR3 loop is CASSLGTGGSTEAFF. CDR3 nucleotide sequence: TGTGCCAGCAGCTTAGGGACAGGGGGCTCCACTGAAGCTTTCTTT.

The J gene is TRBJ2-1, the V gene TRBV7-3, with a weak D call TRBD2 (6 bases). The CDR3 runs 13 residues. Per germline, CDR1 SGHTA and CDR2 FQGTGA. V lost 2 bases and J lost 8, with 10 bases in between. The CDR3 bases are TGTGCCAGCAGCTTAGGGGGGAGGTATGAGCAGTTCTTC. Residues: CASSLGGRYEQFF.

The chain has TRBV7-3 and TRBJ2-1; 7 bases are a match to TRBD2. The J segment lost 0 bases and the V segment lost 2 bases, leaving 4 bases of the junction unmatched. CDR1 and CDR2 (germline): SGHTA, FQGTGA. The CDR3 contains 16 residues. This chain's CDR3 is CASSLLAASSYNEQFF. DNA for the CDR3: TGTGCCAGCAGCTTACTAGCGGCCAGCTCCTACAATGAGCAGTTCTTC.

V usage is TRBV7-8 and J usage is TRBJ1-1, with TRBD1 as a possible D gene (5 bases). V lost 5 bases to trimming and J lost 7 bases, with 11 bases between them. Germline V CDR1 and CDR2: SGHVS, FQNEAQ. This CDR3 is 12 amino acids long. In DNA, the CDR3 is TGTGCCAGCAGCCTCACCCAGGGTGAAGCTTTCTTT. Translating it yields CASSLTQGEAFF. Full variable domain (missing parts from reference TRBV7-8 and TRBJ1-1): GAGVSQSPRYKVAKRGQDVALRCDPISGHVSLFWYQQALGQGPEFLTYFQNEAQLDKSGLPSDRFFAERPEGSVSTLKIQRTQQEDSAVYLCASSLTQGEAFFGQGTRLTVV.

This chain connects TRBV2 to TRBJ1-1; tentative D call: TRBD1 (6 bases). Germline V gives CDR1 SNHLY, CDR2 FYNNEI. Trimming took off 10 bases at V and 1 base at J, with 10 bases between the two ends. This CDR3 is 12 amino acids long. Written as DNA, the CDR3 is TGTGCCACCAGAGGGGGGAACACTGAAGCTTTCTTT. Protein product: CATRGGNTEAFF.

The chain joins TRBV10-3 to TRBJ1-5; D is unclear. The V and J ends lost 0 bases and 3 bases respectively, with 9 bases between them. This CDR3 is 15 amino acids long. CDR1 ENHRY and CDR2 SYGVKD come from the germline V gene. The CDR3 nucleotides read TGTGCCATCAGTGAGTCGAGGCAGACCAATCAGCCCCAGCATTTT. The encoded protein is CAISESRQTNQPQHF.

The genes are TRBV5-4 and TRBJ2-1, with D unresolved. The germline gives CDR1 SGHNT, CDR2 YYREEE (reference sequence). With 1 base removed from V and 2 bases from J, the gap between germline ends came to 10 bases. CDR3 length: 15 amino acids. CDR3: CASSLSGNAYNEQFF. DNA for the CDR3: TGTGCCAGCAGCTTGTCAGGAAACGCCTACAATGAGCAGTTCTTC.

V gene TRBV9 combines with J gene TRBJ2-7; perhaps TRBD1 as D (6 bases). The CDR3 totals 15 residues. Germline V gives CDR1 SGDLS, CDR2 YYNGEE. V lost 3 bases, J lost 4 bases, and 17 bases lay in between. The CDR3 spells CASSGSGRGGYEQYF. The CDR3 DNA follows: TGTGCCAGCAGCGGTTCCGGCAGGGGTGGATACGAGCAGTACTTC.

The chain carries TRBV7-3 and TRBJ1-4; D perhaps matches TRBD1 (6 bases). The germline V gene has CDR1 SGHTA and CDR2 FQGTGA. The V and J ends lost 4 bases and 7 bases respectively, with 19 bases between them. CDR3 size: 16 residues. The CDR3 nucleotides read TGTGCCAGCAGCTCCCGGACAGCTCGAGGGGGTGAAAAACTGTTTTTT. The encoded protein is CASSSRTARGGEKLFF.

This chain joins TRBV6-5 and TRBJ1-4, with a possible D match to TRBD1 (5 bases). Germline CDR1 and CDR2: MNHEY and SVGAGI. The CDR3 runs to 13 residues. Trimming took 5 bases from V and 7 from J, leaving 11 bases between them. In DNA, the CDR3 is TGTGCCAGCAGTACTGGGGGGAGTGAAAAACTGTTTTTT. Its protein is CASSTGGSEKLFF.

V is TRBV5-5 and J is TRBJ2-5; 8 nucleotides agree with TRBD1. Trimming at V came to 5 bases and at J to 5 bases, leaving 8 bases not matched to a gene. Germline CDR1 SGHKS, CDR2 YYEKEE (reference sequence). This CDR3 has 14 amino acids. The CDR3 reads CASRSQGAVETQYF. CDR3 bases: TGTGCCAGCAGATCCCAGGGGGCTGTGGAGACCCAGTACTTC. Together with reference TRBV5-5 and TRBJ2-5, the CDR3 gives the full variable domain: DAGVTQSPTHLIKTRGQQVTLRCSPISGHKSVSWYQQVLGQGPQFIFQYYEKEERGRGNFPDRFSARQFPNYSSELNVNALLLGDSALYLCASRSQGAVETQYFGPGTRLLVL.

The chain carries TRBV5-1 and TRBJ1-1; no clear D. The CDR3 extends over 14 amino acids. V dropped 8 bases and J dropped 5 bases, with 19 bases sitting between them. Germline V gives CDR1 SGHRS, CDR2 YFSETQ. The CDR3 bases are TGCGCCAGTTCTGATACTACGGGTGGGACTGAAGCTTTCTTT. Encoded protein: CASSDTTGGTEAFF.

The rearrangement links TRBV19 to TRBJ2-2, with TRBD1 identical over 9 bases. Germline CDR1 and CDR2: LNHDA and SQIVND (reference sequence). The CDR3 has 16 amino acids. The J segment lost 7 bases and the V segment lost 3 bases, leaving 9 bases of the junction unmatched. CDR3 loop: CASSIMGTGIYGELFF. The CDR3 DNA sequence: TGTGCCAGTAGTATTATGGGGACAGGGATTTACGGGGAGCTGTTTTTT.

The chain uses TRBV5-1 and TRBJ2-1, with D possibly being TRBD1 (5 bases). Trimming removed 0 bases from V and 6 bases from J, with 13 bases in between. The germline CDR1 and CDR2 sequences are SGHRS and YFSETQ. The CDR3 is made up of 15 amino acids. This chain's CDR3 is CASSLVPGLLNEQFF. CDR3 DNA: TGCGCCAGCAGCTTGGTACCAGGGCTTCTCAATGAGCAGTTCTTC.

The chain recombines TRBV29-1 with TRBJ1-4; D is possibly TRBD1 (6 bases). From germline, CDR1 is SQVTM and CDR2 ANQGSEA. This CDR3 spans 13 amino acids. V lost 6 bases and J lost 6, with 14 bases in between. The CDR3 bases are TGCAGCGTGCCCGGGACATCGCATGAAAAACTGTTTTTT. Translated: CSVPGTSHEKLFF. Full variable domain (outside the CDR3, taken from reference TRBV29-1 and TRBJ1-4): SAVISQKPSRDICQRGTSLTIQCQVDSQVTMMFWYRQQPGQSLTLIATANQGSEATYESGFVIDKFPISRPNLTFSTLTVSNMSPEDSSIYLCSVPGTSHEKLFFGSGTQLSVL.

The V call is TRBV13, the J call TRBJ2-3; no clear D. Germline values: CDR1 PRHDT, CDR2 FYEKMQ (reference sequence). The CDR3 loop spans 14 amino acids. Between the trimmed V and J ends, which lost 4 bases and 1 base, there was a span of 9 bases. The CDR3 loop reads CASSSRLGTDTQYF. In nucleotides, the CDR3 is TGTGCCAGCAGCTCCCGACTGGGCACAGATACGCAGTATTTT. The variable domain in full, with the rest retrieved from reference TRBV13 and TRBJ2-3, is AAGVIQSPRHLIKEKRETATLKCYPIPRHDTVYWYQQGPGQDPQFLISFYEKMQSDKGSIPDRFSAQQFSDYHSELNMSSLELGDSALYFCASSSRLGTDTQYFGPGTRLTVL.

The chain links TRBV7-2 to TRBJ2-7; D ambiguous. The CDR3 contains 11 residues. Germline-derived CDR1 and CDR2 are SGHTA and FQGNSA. Between the trimmed V and J ends, which lost 7 bases and 4 bases, there was a span of 8 bases. The CDR3 DNA sequence: TGTGCCAGCACCAATCAATACGAGCAGTACTTC. Translating gives CASTNQYEQYF. Drawing the rest from reference TRBV7-2 and TRBJ2-7, the complete variable domain is GAGVSQSPSNKVTEKGKDVELRCDPISGHTALYWYRQSLGQGLEFLIYFQGNSAPDKSGLPSDRFSAERTGGSVSTLTIQRTQQEDSAVYLCASTNQYEQYFGPGTRLTVT.

The rearrangement links TRBV7-7 to TRBJ2-5; 9 nucleotides line up with TRBD2. Germline V gene data show CDR1 as SSHAT and CDR2 as FNYEAQ (reference sequence). V shed 2 bases and J 7 bases; nucleotides not matched to a gene: 8. The CDR3 has 15 residues. The CDR3 loop is CASSLLSGRTGTQYF. Written as DNA, the CDR3 is TGTGCCAGCAGCTTACTGAGCGGGAGGACAGGGACCCAGTACTTC.

This clone was seen only once. The genes are TRBV11-2 and TRBJ2-5, with D possibly matching TRBD2 (7 bases). The CDR3 is made up of 14 amino acids. The ends were cut back, 1 base at V and 11 bases at J, with 17 bases in the middle. Germline V lookup: CDR1 SGHAT, CDR2 FQNNGV. The CDR3 DNA is TGTGCCAGCAGCTTAGTCGGCGGGGGCTACAAGCAGTACTTC. Amino acid sequence: CASSLVGGGYKQYF.

The chain uses TRBV6-1 and TRBJ2-4; TRBD2 aligns across 7 bases. The trim removed 4 bases at V and 8 bases at J, leaving 14 bases unmatched. Germline values: CDR1 MNHNS, CDR2 SASEGT. The CDR3 covers 16 residues. CDR3 sequence reads: CASSAQLGGLWDIQYF. The CDR3 DNA follows: TGTGCCAGCAGTGCACAATTGGGAGGGTTGTGGGACATTCAGTACTTC.

V gene TRBV5-1 combines with J gene TRBJ2-3, with 16 bases lining up with TRBD2. Unmatched junction bases numbered 1, after V lost 2 bases and J lost 1 base. The CDR3 runs 17 residues. CDR1 is SGHRS and CDR2 is YFSETQ in the germline V gene. CDR3 region: CASSFGTSGRGTDTQYF. The DNA of the CDR3 is TGCGCCAGCAGCTTTGGGACTAGCGGGAGGGGCACAGATACGCAGTATTTT.

The rearrangement links TRBV5-8 to TRBJ2-1, with a tentative D call TRBD2 (6 bases). Looked up from germline, CDR1 is SGHTS and CDR2 is YDEGEE. Trimming cost V 5 bases and J 8 bases, with 20 bases left between them. CDR3 length: 15 residues. The CDR3 DNA sequence: TGTGCCAGCAGTTTCGACGGTGGTTGGGGGGATGAGCAGTTCTTC. Translation gives CASSFDGGWGDEQFF.

The CDR3 is CASSFGAVGDTEAFF. CDR3 bases: TGTGCCAGCAGCTTTGGGGCGGTGGGCGACACTGAAGCTTTCTTT. The chain is built from TRBV5-6 and TRBJ1-1, with D possibly being TRBD1 (5 bases). CDR1 and CDR2 (germline): SGHDT, YYEEEE. This CDR3 contains 15 residues. Trimming stripped 2 bases from V and 3 bases from J, with 14 bases between.

This clone was seen only a few times. The rearrangement joins TRBV5-8 to TRBJ1-2; D might be TRBD1 (6 bases). V was pared by 4 bases and J by 3 bases, with 22 bases between. The CDR3 has 17 residues. From germline, CDR1 is SGHTS and CDR2 YDEGEE. CDR3 sequence: CASSSRLLQGTDYGYTF. DNA of the CDR3: TGTGCCAGCAGCAGCCGGCTCTTACAGGGTACAGACTATGGCTACACCTTC.